Below, 8 T cell receptor beta chains from the same sample are listed, as sequenced in a study of blood T cell repertoires in COVID-19. Assay used: immunoSEQ multiplex PCR; TCRdb lists only in-frame clones, some missing. The sample holds 150,000 to 200,000 clones, under 80% seen once. Sequencing was performed on PBMCs or T cells enriched from blood (not recorded which). The receptors come from a woman aged 50 to 65 with acute COVID-19.

This rearrangement joins TRBV3-1 (or the pseudogene TRBV3-2) to TRBJ1-4; 8 positions match TRBD1. From germline, CDR1 is LGHDT and CDR2 YNNKEL (reference sequence). There are 16 residues in the CDR3. V shed 6 bases, J shed 8 bases, and the junction held 14 bases outside the gene matches. In DNA form, the CDR3 reads TGTGCCAGCAGAAAGACGGGCGGACAGGGCCGGGAAAAACTGTTTTTT. Its protein product is CASRKTGGQGREKLFF.

This clone has only a few counts. The V and J genes are TRBV18 and TRBJ1-6; no clear D gene. CDR1 and CDR2 from the germline V gene are KGHSH and LQKENI. This CDR3 comprises 13 residues. V gave up 3 bases and J gave up 10 bases, with 10 bases separating them. Here the CDR3 reads CASSPKGDSPLHF. In nucleotides, the CDR3 is TGTGCCAGCTCACCGAAGGGAGACTCACCCCTCCACTTT.

This clone has only a few counts. This sequence joins TRBV5-6 and TRBJ1-3; 10 bases agree with TRBD1. V gave up 2 bases and J gave up 8 bases; unmatched junction bases: 4. The CDR3 sequence is 14 residues long. Germline CDR1 reads SGHDT; CDR2 reads YYEEEE. CDR3 loop: CASSFGTGEYTIYF. Here the CDR3 DNA reads TGTGCCAGCAGCTTCGGGACAGGGGAATACACCATATATTTT.

This chain joins TRBV14 and TRBJ1-4; D perhaps matches TRBD1 (5 bases). CDR1 and CDR2 from the germline V gene are SGHDN and FVKESK. The CDR3 covers 16 residues. Trimming took 1 base from V and 4 from J, leaving 13 bases between them. This chain's CDR3 is CASSQGAGGDNEKLFF. The CDR3 nucleotides are TGTGCCAGCAGCCAAGGGGCCGGGGGAGATAATGAAAAACTGTTTTTT.

This clone was recorded a few times. V is TRBV7-2 and J is TRBJ1-5; TRBD1 might be the D (5 bases). V lost 2 bases, J lost 0 bases, and 11 bases lay in between. The CDR3 length is 16 residues. Germline assignment: CDR1 SGHTA and CDR2 FQGNSA. The CDR3 coding sequence is TGTGCCAGCAGCTTAAGTTTGACAGTTAGCAATCAGCCCCAGCATTTT. It translates to CASSLSLTVSNQPQHF.

The chain couples TRBV6-5 to TRBJ1-2, with 8 bases lining up with TRBD1. The length of the CDR3 is 13 residues. The V segment lost 6 bases and the J segment 4 bases; nucleotides outside the gene matches: 4. Germline V gene sequence: CDR1 MNHEY, CDR2 SVGAGI. The CDR3 spells CASSVTGGYGYTF. CDR3 DNA: TGTGCCAGCAGCGTCACAGGGGGCTATGGCTACACCTTC.

The chain couples TRBV27 to TRBJ2-3; no definite D call. The CDR3 spans 13 residues. Trimming removed 7 bases at V and 6 bases at J, with 14 bases between. Germline CDR1 reads MNHEY; CDR2 reads SMNVEV (reference sequence). The CDR3 here is CASTSGLHDTQYF. The CDR3 nucleotides are TGTGCCAGCACCTCGGGTCTTCATGATACGCAGTATTTT.

The V call is TRBV5-6, the J call TRBJ1-2; the match to TRBD1 covers 8 bases. The germline V gene has CDR1 SGHDT and CDR2 YYEEEE. The CDR3 covers 13 residues. With V trimmed by 5 bases and J by 6 bases, 6 bases remained unmatched. The CDR3 region is CASRRTGNDGYTF. DNA for the CDR3: TGTGCCAGCAGGCGGACAGGGAACGATGGCTACACCTTC.